Presented here are 12 T cell receptor beta chains from one specimen sequenced in a study of blood T cell repertoires in COVID-19. TCRdb's copy holds only in-frame clones and misses some; the assay was immunoSEQ multiplex PCR. This table holds under 150,000 clones, around 89% found once. Sample: peripheral blood. The receptors were sampled from a human donor in a cohort sampled during active COVID-19.

The rearrangement joins TRBV6-5 to TRBJ1-6, with D tentatively TRBD1 (5 bases). CDR1 MNHEY and CDR2 SVGAGI come from the germline V gene. With 0 bases removed from V and 5 bases from J, the gap between germline ends came to 8 bases. The CDR3 length is 15 residues. CDR3 protein: CASSYSGGNNSPLHF. CDR3 in DNA: TGTGCCAGCAGTTACTCGGGGGGGAATAATTCACCCCTCCACTTT.

This chain uses TRBV14 with TRBJ2-5, with a weak D call TRBD2 (6 bases). Germline CDR1 SGHDN, CDR2 FVKESK. The CDR3 extends over 15 amino acids. V was shortened by 5 bases and J by 5 bases, with 18 bases between the two germline ends. The CDR3 loop reads CASSSWAGTPETQYF. Written as DNA, the CDR3 is TGTGCCAGCAGCTCATGGGCCGGGACTCCCGAGACCCAGTACTTC.

This clone has a handful of counts. V and J are TRBV12-3 or TRBV12-4 and TRBJ1-1; D might be TRBD1 (5 bases). V was clipped by 1 base and J by 8 bases, with 8 bases between them. CDR3 length: 12 amino acids. The CDR3 protein is CASSLGQTEAFF. For the CDR3, the DNA is TGTGCCAGCAGTTTAGGACAGACCGAAGCTTTCTTT.

There are many counts of this clone. The chain carries TRBV6-2 or TRBV6-3 and TRBJ1-2; TRBD1 aligns across 7 bases. From germline, CDR1 is MNHEY and CDR2 SVGEGT. Trimming took 5 bases from V and 8 from J; bases not matched to a gene: 11. This CDR3 contains 14 residues. This chain's CDR3 is CASSPGAGGSGYTF. Written as DNA, the CDR3 is TGTGCCAGCAGTCCCGGGGCAGGGGGGAGCGGCTACACCTTC.

The V call is TRBV11-3, the J call TRBJ2-3; no reliable D call. The V end lost 5 bases, the J end lost 4 bases, and 7 bases lay between the germline ends. There are 12 residues in the CDR3. Per the germline V gene, CDR1 is SGHNT and CDR2 is YENEEA. This chain's CDR3 is CASSPGSDTQYF. The DNA of the CDR3 is TGTGCCAGCAGCCCCGGGTCAGATACGCAGTATTTT.

This rearrangement joins TRBV27 to TRBJ2-7; 7 nucleotides match TRBD1. The trim removed 4 bases at V and 6 bases at J, leaving 3 bases unmatched. Germline CDR1 and CDR2: MNHEY and SMNVEV (reference sequence). CDR3 length: 12 amino acids. The CDR3 loop reads CASSSDRVEQYF. The CDR3 coding sequence is TGTGCCAGCAGTTCTGACAGGGTCGAGCAGTACTTC.

In this sample, this clone turned up once. This chain uses TRBV7-8 with TRBJ1-5; 9 nucleotides match TRBD1. Germline CDR1 reads SGHVS; CDR2 reads FQNEAQ. J gave up 3 bases and V 4 bases, and 4 bases lay outside the gene matches. The CDR3 sequence is 15 residues long. The CDR3 nucleotides are TGTGCCAGCAGCTCGGACAGGGGACCCAATCAGCCCCAGCATTTT. This codes for CASSSDRGPNQPQHF.

DNA of the CDR3: TGTGCCAGCAGCTTAGGACAGGGCGATCAGCCCCAGCATTTT. The encoded protein is CASSLGQGDQPQHF. The V and J genes are TRBV7-9 and TRBJ1-5; 7 positions agree with TRBD1. The CDR3 length is 14 residues. J gave up 5 bases and V 1 base, and 2 bases lay outside the gene matches. Germline V gives CDR1 SEHNR, CDR2 FQNEAQ (reference sequence).

The J gene is TRBJ2-1, the V gene TRBV5-5, with TRBD1 identical over 9 bases. Losses at the gene ends were 2 bases for V and 7 bases for J; bases not matched to a gene: 7. The CDR3 covers 15 residues. Germline V CDR1 and CDR2: SGHKS, YYEKEE (reference sequence). DNA for the CDR3: TGTGCCAGCAGCTTCGAGGGGACAGGGTATAATGAGCAGTTCTTC. Amino acids: CASSFEGTGYNEQFF.

This chain links TRBV3-1 (or the pseudogene TRBV3-2) with TRBJ2-1; no firm D call. Germline values: CDR1 LGHDT, CDR2 YNNKEL (reference sequence). V was cut by 1 base and J by 5 bases, with 6 bases left in between. The CDR3 is 13 residues long. The CDR3 sequence: CASSQAQDNEQFF. The CDR3 DNA sequence: TGTGCCAGCAGCCAAGCTCAGGACAATGAGCAGTTCTTC.

The gene calls are TRBV7-2 and TRBJ1-5, with 7 bases aligning to TRBD1. This CDR3 is built from 16 residues. After removal of 1 base from V and 4 bases from J, the junction contained 7 bases not matched to a gene. Germline V gene lookup returns CDR1 SGHTA and CDR2 FQGNSA. Here the CDR3 reads CASSLGGTALNQPQHF. CDR3 nucleotides: TGTGCCAGCAGCTTAGGAGGGACAGCTCTAAATCAGCCCCAGCATTTT.

This clone was seen only once. The CDR3 nucleotides read TGTGCCAGCAGCCCAAAAACTGAAGCTTTCTTT. It codes for CASSPKTEAFF. This sequence joins TRBV7-9 and TRBJ1-1; D ambiguous. This CDR3 comprises 11 residues. The V end was cut by 5 bases, the J end by 5 bases, with 6 bases between. The germline CDR1 and CDR2 sequences are SEHNR and FQNEAQ (reference sequence).